These 19 T cell receptor beta chains originate from one sample sequenced in a study of T cell responses to AZD1222 COVID-19 vaccine. Using immunoSEQ multiplex PCR, the repertoire was profiled, and TCRdb retains in-frame clones only, with some absent. The table has 80,000 to 100,000 clones, approximately 83% seen once. The material was peripheral blood, obtained 28 days after the second AZD1222 dose. These TCRs come from an adult who received the AZD1222 COVID-19 vaccine.

This chain connects TRBV27 to TRBJ2-7, with TRBD2 matching 7 bases. This CDR3 is built from 17 residues. V trimming: 5 bases; J trimming: 2 bases; junction bases outside the gene matches: 15. In germline, CDR1 is MNHEY, CDR2 SMNVEV (reference sequence). CDR3 in DNA: TGTGCCAGCAGTCTCCAATCGACAGCGGGAATCCCCTACGAGCAGTACTTC. This translates into CASSLQSTAGIPYEQYF.

The chain recombines TRBV6-2 or TRBV6-3 with TRBJ2-5, with 11 bases identical to TRBD2. Germline CDR1 is MNHEY and CDR2 is SVGEGT. CDR3 length: 16 amino acids. V shed 2 bases, J shed 5 bases, and the junction held 7 bases outside the gene matches. This CDR3 is CASSYERLAGLETQYF. In DNA form, the CDR3 reads TGTGCCAGCAGTTACGAACGACTAGCGGGGTTGGAGACCCAGTACTTC.

The chain is built from TRBV7-3 and TRBJ2-1; 13 bases align to TRBD2. Germline V gene data show CDR1 as SGHTA and CDR2 as FQGTGA. The CDR3 loop spans 15 amino acids. With V trimmed by 5 bases and J by 7 bases, 5 bases remained unmatched. The CDR3 DNA reads TGTGCCAGCAGCAAGCCGGGACTAGCGGGGAATGAGCAGTTCTTC. Amino acids: CASSKPGLAGNEQFF.

This chain connects TRBV7-8 to TRBJ2-7, with D possibly matching TRBD1 (6 bases). The CDR3 is 13 amino acids. The germline V gene encodes CDR1 SGHVS and CDR2 FQNEAQ. With 5 bases removed from V and 2 bases from J, the gap between germline ends came to 10 bases. The CDR3 protein is CASSQGQTYEQYF. The CDR3 DNA follows: TGTGCCAGCAGCCAAGGACAGACCTACGAGCAGTACTTC.

This clone occurred once. The CDR3 DNA sequence: TGCAGTGCTAGTGCCGGGGAAAAACTGTTTTTT. Amino acid sequence: CSASAGEKLFF. The chain has TRBV20-1 and TRBJ1-4; D gene ambiguous. Trimming removed 3 bases from V and 8 bases from J, with 7 bases in between. Germline CDR1 is DFQATT and CDR2 is SNEGSKA (reference sequence). CDR3 length: 11 residues.

This clone was found once. V is TRBV28 and J is TRBJ1-1; 7 bases agree with TRBD1. CDR1 is MDHEN, CDR2 SYDVKM, per germline. The CDR3 is made up of 15 amino acids. V was pared by 6 bases and J by 1 base, with 8 bases of the junction left unmatched. This CDR3 is CASSPQGMGNTEAFF. The CDR3 coding sequence is TGTGCCAGCAGCCCACAGGGGATGGGGAACACTGAAGCTTTCTTT.

The V gene is TRBV28, the J gene TRBJ2-6; perhaps TRBD1 as D (5 bases). Germline assignment: CDR1 MDHEN and CDR2 SYDVKM. This CDR3 is 17 amino acids long. The V end was cut by 5 bases, the J end by 4 bases, with 18 bases between. CDR3 in DNA: TGTGCCAGCAGTACACCGACAGCCTTTAAGGGGGCCAACGTCCTGACTTTC. Translation: CASSTPTAFKGANVLTF.

The rearrangement joins TRBV7-3 to TRBJ2-1, with 15 bases that match TRBD2. In germline, CDR1 is SGHTA, CDR2 FQGTGA. The CDR3 runs to 15 residues. V shed 5 bases and J 8 bases; nucleotides not matched to a gene: 4. This CDR3 is CASSPGLAGGHEQFF. In DNA, the CDR3 is TGTGCCAGCAGCCCGGGACTAGCGGGGGGCCATGAGCAGTTCTTC.

This clone is a singleton in its sample. The chain has TRBV7-8 and TRBJ2-7; D unresolved. The germline V gene has CDR1 SGHVS and CDR2 FQNEAQ. The CDR3 contains 13 residues. V shed 5 bases and J shed 1 base, with 9 bases lying between them. The CDR3 DNA follows: TGTGCCAGCAGCCGAAATCCTTCCTACGAGCAGTACTTC. Translated, it gives CASSRNPSYEQYF.

This chain uses TRBV19 with TRBJ2-2; 14 positions match TRBD2. The CDR3 contains 16 residues. From germline, CDR1 is LNHDA and CDR2 SQIVND (reference sequence). V shed 5 bases, J shed 6 bases, and the junction held 5 bases outside the gene matches. CDR3 DNA: TGTGCCAGTAGTCGACTAGCGGGAGGGATAGCCGGGGAGCTGTTTTTT. The encoded protein is CASSRLAGGIAGELFF.

The chain uses TRBV19 and TRBJ1-1; 8 bases fit TRBD1. Germline V lookup: CDR1 LNHDA, CDR2 SQIVND (reference sequence). The CDR3 is made up of 15 amino acids. V gave up 0 bases and J gave up 5 bases; unmatched junction bases: 5. The DNA of the CDR3 is TGTGCCAGTAGTATAGACCCAGGGGGCAGGACTGAAGCTTTCTTT. Translation gives CASSIDPGGRTEAFF.

This clone was detected once. This chain links TRBV7-2 with TRBJ2-3, with 10 bases that match TRBD1. The CDR3 is 17 amino acids. The germline V gene has CDR1 SGHTA and CDR2 FQGNSA. Trimming cost V 2 bases and J 0 bases; bases outside gene matches: 5. The chain's CDR3 is CASSLRQGAPSTDTQYF. In nucleotides, the CDR3 is TGTGCCAGCAGCTTAAGACAGGGGGCACCTAGCACAGATACGCAGTATTTT.

This clone was found a few times. The chain links TRBV2 to TRBJ2-6; D might be TRBD2 (5 bases). Germline V gene lookup returns CDR1 SNHLY and CDR2 FYNNEI. V was trimmed by 5 bases and J by 0 bases, leaving 11 bases between them. The length of the CDR3 is 16 residues. CDR3 region: CASSWTENSGANVLTF. The CDR3 DNA reads TGTGCCAGCAGTTGGACTGAAAACTCTGGGGCCAACGTCCTGACTTTC.

The chain recombines TRBV7-9 with TRBJ1-6, with TRBD1 as a possible D gene (6 bases). The CDR3 loop spans 14 amino acids. Trimming removed 5 bases at V and 9 bases at J, with 14 bases between. From germline, CDR1 is SEHNR and CDR2 FQNEAQ (reference sequence). The CDR3 nucleotides are TGTGCCAGCAGCCAGGGGATGGGAGCTTCACCCCTCCACTTT. It translates to CASSQGMGASPLHF.

This clone was detected only once. The chain combines TRBV30 with TRBJ1-2, with D uncertain. Trimming cost V 2 bases and J 5 bases, with 9 bases left between them. CDR3 length: 12 amino acids. Per germline, CDR1 GTSNPN and CDR2 SVGIG (reference sequence). For the CDR3, the DNA is TGTGCCTGGAGTCAGACTCTGTATGGCTACACCTTC. This codes for CAWSQTLYGYTF.

This chain joins TRBV18 and TRBJ2-1; TRBD1 agrees at 7 bases. This CDR3 spans 15 amino acids. Unmatched junction bases numbered 6, after V lost 2 bases and J lost 5 bases. From germline, CDR1 is KGHSH and CDR2 LQKENI. The CDR3 loop is CASSPGRGFHNEQFF. The CDR3 DNA is TGTGCCAGCTCACCAGGCAGGGGGTTCCACAATGAGCAGTTCTTC. The variable domain in full, completed from reference TRBV18 and TRBJ2-1, reads NAGVMQNPRHLVRRRGQEARLRCSPMKGHSHVYWYRQLPEEGLKFMVYLQKENIIDESGMPKERFSAEFPKEGPSILRIQQVVRGDSAAYFCASSPGRGFHNEQFFGPGTRLTVL.

The CDR3 DNA reads as TGTGCCAGCAGCGTAGTGGTTAGCGGGAACACCGGGGAGCTGTTTTTT. Protein product: CASSVVVSGNTGELFF. The gene calls are TRBV9 and TRBJ2-2, with TRBD2 as a possible D gene (6 bases). V was shortened by 0 bases and J by 1 base, with 10 bases between the two germline ends. The V gene's germline CDR1 is SGDLS and CDR2 YYNGEE. The CDR3 totals 16 residues.

V gene TRBV5-1 combines with J gene TRBJ2-6, with 7 bases fitting TRBD1. Germline CDR1 and CDR2: SGHRS and YFSETQ. Trimming cost V 4 bases and J 0 bases; bases outside gene matches: 4. CDR3 length: 16 residues. The CDR3, as DNA: TGCGCCAGCAGCACGACAGGGACCTCTGGGGCCAACGTCCTGACTTTC. It translates to CASSTTGTSGANVLTF. The whole variable domain, filled in from reference TRBV5-1 and TRBJ2-6, reads KAGVTQTPRYLIKTRGQQVTLSCSPISGHRSVSWYQQTPGQGLQFLFEYFSETQRNKGNFPGRFSGRQFSNSRSEMNVSTLELGDSALYLCASSTTGTSGANVLTFGAGSRLTVL.

V is TRBV4-2 and J is TRBJ2-3, with TRBD2 matching 11 bases. Germline CDR1 is LGHNA and CDR2 is YNFKEQ. The CDR3 sequence is 16 residues long. V lost 1 base and J lost 2; bases outside the gene matches: 2. Here the CDR3 reads CASSQGLAGNTDTQYF. The CDR3 DNA sequence: TGTGCCAGCAGCCAAGGACTAGCGGGGAACACAGATACGCAGTATTTT.